Given below is one TCR beta chain in context. The antigen remains undetermined. Clones were sequenced by immunoSEQ multiplex PCR, and TCRdb holds only the in-frame ones, with some missing. The top ten hold 4.9% of the sample, which has 60,000 to 80,000 clones, 80% to 90% seen once. The CDR3 spans 17 residues. The germline CDR1 and CDR2 sequences are WSHSY and SAAADI. V dropped 3 bases and J dropped 0; count of bases not matched to a gene: 8. This sample is drawn from a study of T cell responses to AZD1222 COVID-19 vaccine. Study-wide results and caveats: It was only after the peak T cell response that any repertoires were sampled.

This TCR derives from an adult in good health. V usage is TRBV10-2 and J usage is TRBJ1-3; 7 nucleotides match TRBD1. Sample: peripheral blood, taken on day 0 of AZD1222 vaccination. CDR3: CASSDPRDSHSGNTIYF. The DNA for the CDR3 is TGCGCCAGCAGTGACCCCCGGGACAGCCACTCTGGAAACACCATATATTTT.